This T cell receptor (beta chain) was captured by sequencing in a study of human T cells and chemical hapten exposure. As to time point: patch test 1, 2 weeks after DPC sensitization. Treatment of the sample: therapeutic diphenylcyclopropenone sensitization with weekly scalp DPC. Library preparation tagged each individual cDNA molecule with a unique molecular identifier. From the RACE reads, TCRdb called clonotypes with MiXCR, one entry per CDR3 protein. The sample lists 150,000 to 200,000 distinct CDR3 sequences; about 15% were seen once. This CDR3 has 14 amino acids. With 5 bases removed from V and 3 bases from J, the gap between germline ends came to 14 bases. CDR1 and CDR2 (germline): SGHTA, FQGNSA. This clonotype was recorded a few times.

The receptor comes from a woman aged 25-40 years with alopecia areata. Some clones in this sample may be carry-over from other donors' samples. The material sequenced was whole blood, taken in connection with sensitization to the hapten diphenylcyclopropenone (DPC). The chain carries TRBV7-2 and TRBJ2-7; D might be TRBD1 (7 bases). The CDR3 nucleotides read TGTGCCAGCAGCCCCCAGGGGGGCGGCTACGAGCAGTACTTC. Protein: CASSPQGGGYEQYF.